The present entry profiles one T cell receptor beta chain with its context. Its antigen is still unknown. Germline CDR1 reads SGHVS; CDR2 reads FQNEAQ. V lost 3 bases to trimming and J lost 1 base, with 9 bases between them. The CDR3 is made up of 14 amino acids. The method was immunoSEQ multiplex PCR; TCRdb's version includes in-frame clones alone and lacks a portion of them. This sample has more than 95,000 clones, with about nine tenths found just once. This entry is derived from a study of PD-1 blockade in classical Hodgkin lymphoma. Study observations and caveats: Lower baseline TCR diversity marked trial partial responders and progressors.

The time point: cycle 4 day 1 (C4D1), after 5 to 7 weeks of nivolumab. Every patient had relapsed following autologous stem cell transplantation, and cohorts differed in brentuximab vedotin exposure. This clonotype was obtained from a human donor with classical Hodgkin lymphoma. This chain joins TRBV7-8 and TRBJ2-5; D gene unclear. The specimen comprised peripheral blood mononuclear cells (PBMCs), sampled before the fourth cycle of nivolumab. The CDR3 loop reads CASSFLQTQETQYF. CDR3 nucleotide sequence: TGTGCCAGCAGCTTCCTGCAAACCCAAGAGACCCAGTACTTC.